The 24 T cell receptor beta chains reported below all come from one sample, sequenced in a study of glioma-infiltrating T cells. Amplification of TCR alpha and beta CDR3 regions from RNA used iRepertoire nested multiplex PCR. Using its own MiXCR run on the multiplex PCR reads, TCRdb lists one record per CDR3 protein. The table records approximately 120,000 distinct CDR3 sequences, about 23% of them present only once. Input material: glioma tissue, nonneoplastic brain tissue, or PBMCs (not recorded which). Receptors originate from a human donor with low-grade glioma or glioblastoma, undergoing nonglioma brain surgery, or in good health (not recorded which).

V is TRBV19 and J is TRBJ2-1; tentatively, D is TRBD2 (6 bases). V lost 5 bases and J lost 3, with 14 bases in between. The CDR3 is made up of 15 amino acids. In germline, CDR1 is LNHDA, CDR2 SQIVND (reference sequence). In DNA form, the CDR3 reads TGTGCCAGTAGTCTCGGGAGTTCTGTCTACAATGAGCAGTTCTTC. Translating gives CASSLGSSVYNEQFF.

This rearrangement joins TRBV3-1 to TRBJ2-7, with a tentative D call TRBD2 (6 bases). CDR3 length: 16 amino acids. Germline V CDR1 and CDR2: LGHDT, YNNKEL (reference sequence). V gave up 0 bases and J gave up 1 base, with 13 bases separating them. The CDR3 reads CASSQDWGETSYEQYF. For the CDR3, the DNA is TGTGCCAGCAGCCAAGATTGGGGGGAAACATCCTACGAGCAGTACTTC.

A remark on this clonotype: This may arise from a read error, as a much more abundant clone is one base away. The V call is TRBV10-1, the J call TRBJ1-1; no definite D call. The CDR3 has 11 residues. The germline V gene encodes CDR1 WNHNN and CDR2 SYGVQD (reference sequence). Trimming removed 9 bases from V and 10 bases from J, with 15 bases in between. The CDR3 nucleotides read TGCGCCAGGCCAACCCGCCCTAGAGCTTTCTTT. Protein product: CARPTRPRAFF.

This clonotype came up many times. The CDR3 sequence is CASSLITDTEAFF. In nucleotides, the CDR3 is TGTGCCAGCAGCTTAATTACTGACACTGAAGCTTTCTTT. The V call is TRBV7-9, the J call TRBJ1-1; D call uncertain. The CDR3 length is 13 residues. V shed 2 bases and J shed 3 bases, with 7 bases lying between them. Germline CDR1 reads SEHNR; CDR2 reads FQNEAQ (reference sequence).

On this clonotype itself: One end of the junction is discordant with germline, which a read error may explain. This rearrangement joins TRBV29-1 to TRBJ2-1; possibly TRBD2 for D (5 bases). The length of the CDR3 is 12 residues. The germline V gene has CDR1 SQVTM and CDR2 ANQGSEA. Written as DNA, the CDR3 is TGCAGAGTTGTTGGAGGAGCCAATGAGCAGTTCTTC. Its translation is CRVVGGANEQFF.

Ten or more counts support this clonotype. The rearrangement uses TRBV7-2 and TRBJ2-1; 8 nucleotides match TRBD2. CDR1 is SGHTA and CDR2 is FQGNSA in the germline V gene. With 8 bases clipped from V and 6 bases from J, the junction kept 21 bases outside the gene matches. The CDR3 runs 18 residues. The CDR3 bases are TGTGCCAGCCGTGGACATACGTACCCCGGGACTAGAACCAATGAGCAGTTCTTC. Its translation: CASRGHTYPGTRTNEQFF.

This clonotype was observed many times. The J gene is TRBJ2-1, the V gene TRBV19; possible D gene TRBD2, 5 bases. From germline, CDR1 is LNHDA and CDR2 SQIVND (reference sequence). CDR3 length equals 14 residues. Trimming pared 1 base from V and 1 base from J, leaving 5 bases between. The CDR3 region is CASSIGGSYNEQFF. The CDR3 DNA follows: TGTGCCAGTAGTATAGGAGGGTCCTACAATGAGCAGTTCTTC.

This clonotype has a count of ten or more. The V call is TRBV20-1, the J call TRBJ2-3, with 8 bases identical to TRBD1. The CDR3 spans 16 residues. The V gene end was trimmed by 0 bases and the J gene end by 3 bases; junction bases not matched to a gene: 8. Germline CDR1 reads DFQATT; CDR2 reads SNEGSKA (reference sequence). For the CDR3, the DNA is TGCAGTGCTAGAGATGAGGGGAACAGGGGGACAGATACGCAGTATTTT. Protein sequence: CSARDEGNRGTDTQYF.

This clonotype has ten or more counts. This chain connects TRBV4-2 to TRBJ2-3; perhaps TRBD2 as D (6 bases). From germline, CDR1 is LGHNA and CDR2 YNFKEQ. The ends were cut back, 1 base at V and 4 bases at J, with 21 bases in the middle. The CDR3 runs to 18 residues. Written as DNA, the CDR3 is TGTGCCAGCAGCCAAGTAATGGGCAGCCTGAGACTAGCAGATACGCAGTATTTT. It is translated as CASSQVMGSLRLADTQYF.

This clonotype occurred a few times. J is TRBJ2-7 and V is TRBV12-3 or TRBV12-4; D may match TRBD1 or TRBD2 (6 bases each). The length of the CDR3 is 17 residues. Trimming shortened V by 4 bases and J by 2 bases, and 21 bases separated the two germline ends. The DNA for the CDR3 is TGTGCCAGCAGTTCGGGGGCCCGACAGGATAGGACCTACGAGCAGTACTTC. Protein product: CASSSGARQDRTYEQYF.

There are many counts of this clonotype. The rearrangement uses TRBV6-1 and TRBJ2-1; 9 positions match TRBD2. CDR1 and CDR2 (germline): MNHNS, SASEGT. The CDR3 has 16 amino acids. The V and J ends lost 6 bases and 2 bases, in that order; junction bases with no gene match: 8. CDR3 sequence reads: CASRSTSGGPYNEQFF. The CDR3 region has the DNA TGTGCCAGCAGGTCGACTAGCGGAGGCCCCTACAATGAGCAGTTCTTC.

There are many counts of this clonotype. This rearrangement joins TRBV28 to TRBJ2-3, with D maybe TRBD1 (6 bases). V was cut by 3 bases and J by 1 base, with 11 bases left in between. The CDR3 has 15 residues. Germline V gives CDR1 MDHEN, CDR2 SYDVKM. As DNA, the CDR3 is TGTGCCAGCAGTTTGAAGGGGGACCGCACAGATACGCAGTATTTT. Residues: CASSLKGDRTDTQYF.

Only a few counts were recorded for this clonotype. V usage is TRBV19 and J usage is TRBJ2-5; D might be TRBD2 (6 bases). The CDR3 is 12 residues long. Trimming removed 0 bases from V and 7 bases from J, with 6 bases in between. The germline CDR1 and CDR2 sequences are LNHDA and SQIVND (reference sequence). The CDR3 region has the DNA TGTGCCAGTAGTATAGAAGCGGGGACCCAGTACTTC. The encoded protein is CASSIEAGTQYF.

V usage is TRBV19 and J usage is TRBJ2-3; D may correspond to TRBD1 or TRBD2 (7 bases each). Looked up from germline, CDR1 is LNHDA and CDR2 is SQIVND (reference sequence). This CDR3 spans 18 amino acids. V was clipped by 9 bases and J by 2 bases, with 27 bases between them. The CDR3 DNA reads TGTGCCAGCTCGGGACCAGCGGGACAGTCTGAATTCACAGATACGCAGTATTTT. Translated, it gives CASSGPAGQSEFTDTQYF.

The chain is built from TRBV3-1 and TRBJ2-1, with 12 nucleotides matching TRBD2. The CDR3 loop spans 17 amino acids. CDR1 is LGHDT, CDR2 YNNKEL, per germline (reference sequence). With 0 bases clipped from V and 4 bases from J, the junction kept 4 bases outside the gene matches. The CDR3 bases are TGTGCCAGCAGCCAAGAAAGGACTAGCGGGGCTTACAATGAGCAGTTCTTC. Translated: CASSQERTSGAYNEQFF.

This clonotype has at least ten counts. The chain employs TRBV6-1 and TRBJ2-1; 13 nucleotides match TRBD2. The CDR3 totals 14 residues. Germline V gene lookup returns CDR1 MNHNS and CDR2 SASEGT. V was pared by 6 bases and J by 8 bases, with 4 bases of the junction left unmatched. The CDR3 DNA reads as TGTGCCAGCAGGGGGACTAGCGGGACCTATGAGCAGTTCTTC. It encodes CASRGTSGTYEQFF.

This clonotype showed up just a few times. This chain links TRBV11-2 with TRBJ1-2; possible D gene TRBD1, 5 bases. The CDR3 has 15 amino acids. CDR1 and CDR2 from the germline V gene are SGHAT and FQNNGV. V lost 6 bases to trimming and J lost 0 bases, with 14 bases between them. The CDR3 is CASSLIQGANYGYTF. The DNA of the CDR3 is TGTGCCAGCAGTCTAATTCAGGGAGCTAACTATGGCTACACCTTC.

This clonotype was seen at least ten times. The CDR3 protein is CASTSRGGEQYF. CDR3 DNA sequence: TGTGCCAGCACTTCTCGGGGAGGGGAGCAGTACTTC. The chain uses TRBV7-2 and TRBJ2-7; 7 bases line up with TRBD2. The germline V gene has CDR1 SGHTA and CDR2 FQGNSA. The CDR3 totals 12 residues. With 7 bases clipped from V and 7 bases from J, the junction kept 7 bases outside the gene matches.

This clonotype was observed many times. V usage is TRBV7-9 and J usage is TRBJ2-5; D call uncertain. The V and J ends lost 1 base and 4 bases respectively, with 16 bases between them. CDR1 and CDR2 from the germline V gene are SEHNR and FQNEAQ (reference sequence). The CDR3 covers 16 residues. CDR3 sequence reads: CASSLGATPTTETQYF. The CDR3 bases are TGTGCCAGCAGCTTAGGTGCGACGCCTACAACAGAGACCCAGTACTTC.

This clonotype was found many times. The genes are TRBV20-1 and TRBJ2-4, with 8 bases aligning to TRBD2. The ends lost 4 bases at V and 7 bases at J; junction bases unmatched: 9. The CDR3 has 14 residues. Per germline, CDR1 DFQATT and CDR2 SNEGSKA (reference sequence). The CDR3 DNA sequence: TGCAGTGCTAACCGGGAGGGGGTTCGGAACATTCAGTACTTC. As protein: CSANREGVRNIQYF.

This clonotype came up many times. The chain links TRBV7-2 to TRBJ2-7; D gene unclear. The CDR3 totals 16 residues. CDR1 is SGHTA and CDR2 is FQGNSA in the germline V gene. Trimming took 5 bases from V and 2 from J, leaving 19 bases between them. The CDR3 loop reads CASSPLFQRATYEQYF. CDR3 in DNA: TGTGCCAGCAGCCCACTATTCCAGCGCGCTACCTACGAGCAGTACTTC.

Concerning this clonotype: It may be a read error: a sequence one base away is much more abundant. The V gene is TRBV12-5, the J gene TRBJ2-7; D gene ambiguous. From germline, CDR1 is LGHNT and CDR2 FRNRAP. The CDR3 covers 17 residues. The CDR3 loop is CASSFQARTGITYEQYF. As DNA, the CDR3 is TGTGCTAGTAGTTTTCAGGCTCGGACGGGCATCACCTACGAGCAGTACTTC.

The sample holds many counts of this clonotype. The CDR3 spells CASSPRTSGSPDTQYF. CDR3 bases: TGTGCCAGCTCACCTAGAACTAGCGGGAGCCCAGATACGCAGTATTTT. The chain has TRBV18 and TRBJ2-3; the match to TRBD2 covers 11 bases. The CDR3 loop spans 16 amino acids. CDR1 and CDR2 from the germline V gene are KGHSH and LQKENI. V was pared by 3 bases and J by 4 bases, with 6 bases of the junction left unmatched.

The chain is built from TRBV12-3 or TRBV12-4 and TRBJ1-4; possible D gene TRBD1, 6 bases. V lost 2 bases and J lost 3, with 13 bases in between. The CDR3 loop spans 16 amino acids. CDR3 loop: CASSLSPGQANEKLFF. The CDR3, as DNA: TGTGCCAGCAGTTTAAGCCCGGGACAAGCTAATGAAAAACTGTTTTTT.